These 31 T cell receptor beta chains share one sample of origin, sequenced in a study of blood T cell repertoires in COVID-19. Method: immunoSEQ multiplex PCR; TCRdb's copy keeps in-frame clones and lacks some. This sample has roughly 200,000 clones; 87% occur once, and the top ten carry roughly 12%. Sequencing was done on a sample of peripheral blood. These receptors originate from a woman under 30 who had recovered from COVID-19.

The V call is TRBV19, the J call TRBJ2-7; 8 positions match TRBD2. Losses at the gene ends were 3 bases for V and 6 bases for J; bases not matched to a gene: 10. The germline CDR1 and CDR2 sequences are LNHDA and SQIVND (reference sequence). The CDR3 extends over 15 amino acids. The CDR3: CASSISAGGGSEQYF. For the CDR3, the DNA is TGTGCCAGTAGTATTTCGGCGGGAGGAGGCTCCGAGCAGTACTTC.

This clone was recorded only once. The rearrangement links TRBV4-1 to TRBJ2-5; D is perhaps TRBD2 (5 bases). The CDR3 consists of 18 residues. V dropped 0 bases and J dropped 3 bases, with 20 bases sitting between them. The germline V gene encodes CDR1 MGHRA and CDR2 YSYEKL. The CDR3 here is CASSQDSLRWEPKETQYF. The CDR3 bases are TGCGCCAGCAGCCAAGATTCCCTACGTTGGGAGCCCAAAGAGACCCAGTACTTC.

The rearrangement uses TRBV18 and TRBJ2-7; 8 bases are a match to TRBD1. Germline V gene sequence: CDR1 KGHSH, CDR2 LQKENI. Trimming at V came to 3 bases and at J to 5 bases, leaving 15 bases not matched to a gene. The CDR3 length is 17 residues. The CDR3 protein is CASSPLTPGQGTNEQYF. The CDR3 DNA is TGTGCCAGCTCACCGCTGACTCCTGGACAGGGTACGAACGAGCAGTACTTC.

The chain couples TRBV9 to TRBJ1-4; 8 bases agree with TRBD1. V lost 0 bases and J lost 8; bases outside the gene matches: 6. This CDR3 is 15 amino acids long. Germline-derived CDR1 and CDR2 are SGDLS and YYNGEE. The CDR3: CASSVATGGREKLFF. The CDR3 DNA reads TGTGCCAGCAGCGTAGCTACAGGGGGGCGAGAAAAACTGTTTTTT.

The chain employs TRBV5-3 and TRBJ2-7, with TRBD1 identical over 7 bases. TRBV5-3 has ORF status, its function being uncertain. The CDR3 has 16 amino acids. Losses at the gene ends were 4 bases for V and 2 bases for J; bases not matched to a gene: 12. The CDR3 loop is CARSLPTGDGTYEQYF. CDR3 sequence (DNA): TGTGCCAGAAGCCTACCAACAGGGGATGGGACCTACGAGCAGTACTTC.

The rearrangement uses TRBV7-2 and TRBJ2-7; D uncertain. The CDR3 sequence is 13 residues long. Trimming removed 4 bases from V and 3 bases from J, with 10 bases in between. Germline-derived CDR1 and CDR2 are SGHTA and FQGNSA. CDR3 in DNA: TGTGCCAGCAGCTCCTTAGTGTTCTACGAGCAGTACTTC. Encoded protein: CASSSLVFYEQYF.

The genes are TRBV4-3 and TRBJ1-1; D not resolved. The CDR3 contains 15 residues. Germline V gene sequence: CDR1 LGHNA, CDR2 YSLEER. Deletions cut 1 base from V and 1 base from J, with 10 bases between. The CDR3 DNA reads as TGCGCCAGCAGCCAAGTCTGGAGCTCGAACACTGAAGCTTTCTTT. Protein sequence: CASSQVWSSNTEAFF.

The chain couples TRBV27 to TRBJ2-3; D might be TRBD2 (6 bases). CDR3 length: 16 residues. From germline, CDR1 is MNHEY and CDR2 SMNVEV (reference sequence). Between the trimmed V and J ends, which lost 1 base and 1 base, there was a span of 12 bases. The DNA of the CDR3 is TGTGCCAGCAGTTTATTGGGAGGAATCGGCACAGATACGCAGTATTTT. It specifies CASSLLGGIGTDTQYF.

The CDR3 bases are TGTGCCTGGAGTGTCCCAGAGTCCAGGGGGCCCGAGCAGTACTTC. It yields the protein CAWSVPESRGPEQYF. The gene calls are TRBV30 and TRBJ2-7, with TRBD1 matching over 8 bases. This CDR3 region has 15 residues. Germline assignment: CDR1 GTSNPN and CDR2 SVGIG (reference sequence). The V segment lost 0 bases and the J segment 6 bases; nucleotides outside the gene matches: 10. Supplemented by reference TRBV30 and TRBJ2-7, the full variable domain reads SQTIHQWPATLVQPVGSPLSLECTVEGTSNPNLYWYRQAAGRGLQLLFYSVGIGQISSEVPQNLSASRPQDRQFILSSKKLLLSDSGFYLCAWSVPESRGPEQYFGPGTRLTVT.

This chain uses TRBV18 with TRBJ2-7; 8 bases align to TRBD1. CDR1 and CDR2 (germline): KGHSH, LQKENI. V lost 3 bases, J lost 5 bases, and 3 bases stayed unmatched. The CDR3 runs to 13 residues. CDR3 region: CASSPDRVHEQYF. The CDR3 region has the DNA TGTGCCAGCTCACCGGACAGGGTCCACGAGCAGTACTTC. Full variable domain (rest looked up from reference TRBV18 and TRBJ2-7): NAGVMQNPRHLVRRRGQEARLRCSPMKGHSHVYWYRQLPEEGLKFMVYLQKENIIDESGMPKERFSAEFPKEGPSILRIQQVVRGDSAAYFCASSPDRVHEQYFGPGTRLTVT.

DNA for the CDR3: TGTGCCAGTAGTATAAATGGCAGGACACTTTTTGGCTACACCTTC. Encoded protein: CASSINGRTLFGYTF. The V call is TRBV19, the J call TRBJ1-2; D is possibly TRBD1 (5 bases). CDR1 and CDR2 from the germline V gene are LNHDA and SQIVND (reference sequence). The germline V and J ends were trimmed by 2 bases and 7 bases, with 17 bases remaining between them. This CDR3 has 15 amino acids.

The chain combines TRBV7-3 with TRBJ2-3, with TRBD2 matching over 7 bases. From germline, CDR1 is SGHTA and CDR2 FQGTGA. The CDR3 sequence is 19 residues long. V shed 0 bases and J 0 bases; nucleotides not matched to a gene: 12. CDR3 nucleotides: TGTGCCAGCAGCTTAACGCTAGCGGACCCTCAATCTAGCACAGATACGCAGTATTTT. It specifies CASSLTLADPQSSTDTQYF.

J is TRBJ2-5 and V is TRBV7-3; TRBD1 agrees at 7 bases. The junction had 5 bases not matched to a gene; V was cut back by 5 bases and J by 5 bases. Germline CDR1 and CDR2: SGHTA and FQGTGA. The CDR3 is 13 amino acids. The CDR3 bases are TGTGCCAGCAGCCCGACAGGGAAGGAGACCCAGTACTTC. Protein: CASSPTGKETQYF.

This clone was detected only once. The chain couples TRBV5-1 to TRBJ1-2, with 8 bases fitting TRBD1. The CDR3 is made up of 15 amino acids. The V segment lost 4 bases and the J segment 4 bases; nucleotides outside the gene matches: 9. The germline gives CDR1 SGHRS, CDR2 YFSETQ. The CDR3 sequence is CASSGKEGQGYGYTF. CDR3 sequence (DNA): TGCGCCAGCAGCGGTAAAGAAGGACAGGGCTATGGCTACACCTTC.

The V and J genes are TRBV7-7 and TRBJ2-2, with 7 bases lining up with TRBD1. Germline CDR1 and CDR2: SSHAT and FNYEAQ (reference sequence). The V segment lost 5 bases and the J segment 2 bases; nucleotides outside the gene matches: 8. This CDR3 spans 16 amino acids. CDR3 nucleotides: TGTGCCAGCAGCCCGAGTAGACAGGGCAACACCGGGGAGCTGTTTTTT. As protein: CASSPSRQGNTGELFF.

This clone appeared once. The genes are TRBV11-2 and TRBJ1-5; perhaps TRBD1 as D (6 bases). With 6 bases removed from V and 6 bases from J, the gap between germline ends came to 12 bases. The CDR3 is 13 amino acids. Germline-derived CDR1 and CDR2 are SGHAT and FQNNGV. The DNA of the CDR3 is TGTGCCAGCAGTCTACAGGGTGTTCAGCCCCAGCATTTT. Translating gives CASSLQGVQPQHF.

This sequence joins TRBV27 and TRBJ1-2; 10 nucleotides line up with TRBD1. This CDR3 contains 17 residues. Germline V gene data show CDR1 as MNHEY and CDR2 as SMNVEV (reference sequence). The ends lost 2 bases at V and 1 base at J; junction bases unmatched: 7. Written as DNA, the CDR3 is TGTGCCAGCAGTTTAACCCCTGACAGGGGGCTTAACTATGGCTACACCTTC. Encoded protein: CASSLTPDRGLNYGYTF.

J is TRBJ1-1 and V is TRBV13, with D possibly matching TRBD1 (6 bases). Trimming took off 5 bases at V and 11 bases at J, with 18 bases between the two ends. The CDR3 has 13 amino acids. CDR1 and CDR2 (germline): PRHDT, FYEKMQ (reference sequence). The CDR3 loop is CASSPGQPAWAFF. The CDR3 DNA reads TGTGCCAGCAGCCCCGGACAGCCGGCGTGGGCTTTCTTT. Based on the CDR3 plus reference TRBV13 and TRBJ1-1, the full variable domain is AAGVIQSPRHLIKEKRETATLKCYPIPRHDTVYWYQQGPGQDPQFLISFYEKMQSDKGSIPDRFSAQQFSDYHSELNMSSLELGDSALYFCASSPGQPAWAFFGQGTRLTVV.

V usage is TRBV4-1 and J usage is TRBJ2-1, with D possibly being TRBD2 (6 bases). The germline V gene has CDR1 MGHRA and CDR2 YSYEKL. There are 15 residues in the CDR3. Trimming cost V 4 bases and J 4 bases, with 14 bases left between them. The CDR3 reads CASSRSSSGYNEQFF. CDR3 in DNA: TGCGCCAGCAGCCGATCAAGCAGCGGGTACAATGAGCAGTTCTTC.

This clone was recorded once. This sequence joins TRBV3-1 (or the pseudogene TRBV3-2) and TRBJ1-5; D gene uncertain. CDR1 LGHDT and CDR2 YNNKEL come from the germline V gene (reference sequence). The V gene lost 3 bases and the J gene lost 1 base, with 10 bases spanning the gap. The CDR3 consists of 15 residues. CDR3 region: CASSQGVRSNQPQHF. In nucleotides, the CDR3 is TGTGCCAGCAGCCAGGGCGTCAGGAGCAATCAGCCCCAGCATTTT.

This clone showed up just once. The gene calls are TRBV2 and TRBJ1-3; D unclear. This CDR3 has 14 residues. Germline V lookup: CDR1 SNHLY, CDR2 FYNNEI. Between the trimmed V and J ends, which lost 11 bases and 2 bases, there was a span of 16 bases. This CDR3 is CAQERIRTGNTIYF. CDR3 coding DNA: TGTGCCCAAGAGAGGATACGAACTGGAAACACCATATATTTT.

In DNA, the CDR3 is TGTGCCAGCAGTACCTGGGGGCAGGGGAAGGGTGGCTACACCTTC. This gives the protein CASSTWGQGKGGYTF. The rearrangement links TRBV28 to TRBJ1-2, with D perhaps TRBD1 (6 bases). V lost 5 bases and J 7 bases, leaving 20 bases between the germline ends. Germline CDR1 MDHEN, CDR2 SYDVKM. The CDR3 contains 15 residues.

The gene calls are TRBV5-4 and TRBJ1-2, with D possibly being TRBD1 (6 bases). The germline CDR1 and CDR2 sequences are SGHNT and YYREEE (reference sequence). V shed 4 bases and J shed 4 bases, with 14 bases lying between them. This CDR3 has 14 amino acids. The CDR3 DNA follows: TGTGCCAGCAGCCCACCGGACAGCCTCTATGGCTACACCTTC. This gives the protein CASSPPDSLYGYTF.

The chain combines TRBV15 with TRBJ1-3, with D uncertain. Germline lookup yields CDR1 LNHNV and CDR2 YYDKDF (reference sequence). Trimming shortened V by 5 bases and J by 4 bases, and 18 bases separated the two germline ends. The CDR3 totals 16 residues. The CDR3 loop reads CATSGLGGGLGNTIYF. DNA of the CDR3: TGTGCCACCAGCGGCCTAGGCGGCGGTCTCGGAAACACCATATATTTT.

The V call is TRBV5-6, the J call TRBJ1-1; possible D gene TRBD1, 6 bases. The CDR3 spans 16 residues. Germline assignment: CDR1 SGHDT and CDR2 YYEEEE. V was pared by 4 bases and J by 0 bases, with 16 bases between. CDR3: CASSPWTELLNTEAFF. CDR3 DNA: TGTGCCAGCAGCCCATGGACAGAGCTATTGAACACTGAAGCTTTCTTT.

The chain carries TRBV27 and TRBJ1-1; D possibly corresponds to TRBD1 (5 bases). Germline loops: CDR1 MNHEY, CDR2 SMNVEV (reference sequence). The CDR3 extends over 13 amino acids. Trimming left V 4 bases short and J 5 bases short, with 11 bases between. The CDR3 protein is CASSSRVGTEAFF. CDR3 sequence (DNA): TGTGCCAGCAGTTCCAGGGTGGGGACTGAAGCTTTCTTT.

J is TRBJ2-2 and V is TRBV7-3; 13 bases are a match to TRBD2. With 9 bases clipped from V and 0 bases from J, the junction kept 4 bases outside the gene matches. Germline CDR1 SGHTA, CDR2 FQGTGA. The length of the CDR3 is 16 residues. In DNA form, the CDR3 reads TGTGCCAGTAGACTAGCGGGAGGCTCGAACACCGGGGAGCTGTTTTTT. Protein product: CASRLAGGSNTGELFF.

This clone was seen more than once but under ten times. This chain's CDR3 is CASSLEARVNDSPLHF. In DNA, the CDR3 is TGTGCCAGCAGCTTAGAGGCCAGGGTTAATGATTCACCCCTCCACTTT. V usage is TRBV7-6 and J usage is TRBJ1-6; TRBD1 might be the D (5 bases). The CDR3 runs 16 residues. V was pared by 1 base and J by 8 bases, with 15 bases between. Germline V gene sequence: CDR1 SGHVS, CDR2 FNYEAQ.

CDR3 DNA sequence: TGTGCCAGCAGTGAATCGAAGAGGGAGGGGCACACAGATACGCAGTATTTT. Translation gives CASSESKREGHTDTQYF. The V gene is TRBV25-1, the J gene TRBJ2-3; 7 bases align to TRBD2. V trimming: 1 base; J trimming: 2 bases; junction bases outside the gene matches: 9. Germline assignment: CDR1 MGHDK and CDR2 SYGVNS. The CDR3 is 17 residues long.

The CDR3 DNA reads TGTGCCAGCAGCGTAGCCCCTGGAGTCCTCGGGGAGCAGTACTTC. Its protein is CASSVAPGVLGEQYF. The chain employs TRBV9 and TRBJ2-7, with no clear D. Germline CDR1 reads SGDLS; CDR2 reads YYNGEE. This CDR3 is built from 15 residues. The ends were cut back, 0 bases at V and 7 bases at J, with 17 bases in the middle.

For this clone: Other DNA sequences within the sample encode an identical CDR3. The gene calls are TRBV19 and TRBJ2-2; the D is unclear. With 6 bases removed from V and 3 bases from J, the gap between germline ends came to 8 bases. The germline V gene encodes CDR1 LNHDA and CDR2 SQIVND (reference sequence). The CDR3 has 13 residues. The CDR3 sequence is CASSPRDTGELFF. The CDR3 DNA follows: TGTGCCAGTAGCCCTCGGGACACCGGGGAGCTGTTTTTT. Full variable domain (missing parts from reference TRBV19 and TRBJ2-2): DGGITQSPKYLFRKEGQNVTLSCEQNLNHDAMYWYRQDPGQGLRLIYYSQIVNDFQKGDIAEGYSVSREKKESFPLTVTSAQKNPTAFYLCASSPRDTGELFFGEGSRLTVL.